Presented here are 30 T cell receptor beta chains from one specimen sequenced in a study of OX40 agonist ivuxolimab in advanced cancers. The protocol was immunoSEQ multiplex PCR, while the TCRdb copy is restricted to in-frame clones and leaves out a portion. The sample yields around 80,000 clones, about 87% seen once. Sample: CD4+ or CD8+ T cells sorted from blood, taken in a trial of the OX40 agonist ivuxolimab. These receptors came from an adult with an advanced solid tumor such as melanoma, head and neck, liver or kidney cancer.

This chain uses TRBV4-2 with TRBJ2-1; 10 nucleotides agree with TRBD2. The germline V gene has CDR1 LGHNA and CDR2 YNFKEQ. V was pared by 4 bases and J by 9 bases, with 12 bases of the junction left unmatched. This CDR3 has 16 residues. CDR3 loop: CASSRGGASGGGEQFF. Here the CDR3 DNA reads TGTGCCAGCAGCCGGGGTGGGGCTAGCGGGGGTGGTGAGCAGTTCTTC.

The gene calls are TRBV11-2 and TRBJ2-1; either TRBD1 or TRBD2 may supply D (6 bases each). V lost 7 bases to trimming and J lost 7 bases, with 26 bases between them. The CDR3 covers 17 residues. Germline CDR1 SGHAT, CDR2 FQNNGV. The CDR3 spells CASTVSRGAPLNNEQFF. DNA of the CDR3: TGTGCCAGCACCGTTAGTAGGGGGGCCCCACTGAATAATGAGCAGTTCTTC.

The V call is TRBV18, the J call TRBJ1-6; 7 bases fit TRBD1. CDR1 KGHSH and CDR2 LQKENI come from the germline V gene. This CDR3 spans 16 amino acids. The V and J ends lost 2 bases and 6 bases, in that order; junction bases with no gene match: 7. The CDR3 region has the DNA TGTGCCAGCTCACCAGTATCTCAGGGGGTTAATTCACCCCTCCACTTT. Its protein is CASSPVSQGVNSPLHF.

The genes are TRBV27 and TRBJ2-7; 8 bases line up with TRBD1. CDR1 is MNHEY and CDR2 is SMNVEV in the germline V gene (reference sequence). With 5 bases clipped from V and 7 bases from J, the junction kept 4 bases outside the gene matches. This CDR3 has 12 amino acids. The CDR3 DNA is TGTGCCAGCAGTCCCGGGACAGGAGAGCAGTACGTC. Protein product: CASSPGTGEQYV.

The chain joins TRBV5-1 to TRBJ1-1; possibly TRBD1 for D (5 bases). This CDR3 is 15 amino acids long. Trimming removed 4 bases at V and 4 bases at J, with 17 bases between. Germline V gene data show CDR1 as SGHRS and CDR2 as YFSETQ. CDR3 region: CASSGRSTGGTEAFF. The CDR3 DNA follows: TGCGCCAGCAGCGGGAGGTCGACGGGGGGCACTGAAGCTTTCTTT.

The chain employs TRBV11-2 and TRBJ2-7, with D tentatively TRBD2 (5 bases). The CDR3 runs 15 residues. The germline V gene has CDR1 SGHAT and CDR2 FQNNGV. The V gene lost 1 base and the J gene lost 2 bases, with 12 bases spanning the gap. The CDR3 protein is CASSLAGWATYEQYV. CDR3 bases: TGTGCCAGCAGCTTAGCGGGGTGGGCTACCTACGAGCAGTACGTC.

This CDR3 is CASSLQTGYEQYV. The CDR3 DNA reads as TGTGCCAGCAGCTTGCAAACTGGCTACGAGCAGTACGTC. The chain uses TRBV5-5 and TRBJ2-7; D is undetermined. Germline V gene data show CDR1 as SGHKS and CDR2 as YYEKEE (reference sequence). This CDR3 is 13 amino acids long. Deletions cut 1 base from V and 3 bases from J, with 8 bases between.

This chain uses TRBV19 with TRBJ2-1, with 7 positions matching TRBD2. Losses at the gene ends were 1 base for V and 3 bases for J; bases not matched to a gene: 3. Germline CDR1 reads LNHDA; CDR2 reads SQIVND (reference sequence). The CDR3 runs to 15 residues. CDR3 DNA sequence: TGTGCCAGTAGTATAGGTGGGGGGGTCTACAATGAGCAGTTCTTC. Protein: CASSIGGGVYNEQFF.

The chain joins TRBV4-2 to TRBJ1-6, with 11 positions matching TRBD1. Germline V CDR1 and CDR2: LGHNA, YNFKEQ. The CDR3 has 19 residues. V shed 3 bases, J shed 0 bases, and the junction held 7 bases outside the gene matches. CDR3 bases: TGTGCCAGCAGCCATGGGACAGGGGGTGGTAGCTCCTATAATTCACCCCTCCACTTT. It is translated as CASSHGTGGGSSYNSPLHF.

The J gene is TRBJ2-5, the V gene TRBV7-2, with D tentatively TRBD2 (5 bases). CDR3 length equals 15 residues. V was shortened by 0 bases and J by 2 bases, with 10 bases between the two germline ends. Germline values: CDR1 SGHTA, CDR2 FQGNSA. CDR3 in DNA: TGTGCCAGCAGCTTAGCGACGGGAAGACAAGAGACCCAGTACTTC. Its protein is CASSLATGRQETQYF. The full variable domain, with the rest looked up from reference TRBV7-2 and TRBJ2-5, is GAGVSQSPSNKVTEKGKDVELRCDPISGHTALYWYRQSLGQGLEFLIYFQGNSAPDKSGLPSDRFSAERTGGSVSTLTIQRTQQEDSAVYLCASSLATGRQETQYFGPGTRLLVL.

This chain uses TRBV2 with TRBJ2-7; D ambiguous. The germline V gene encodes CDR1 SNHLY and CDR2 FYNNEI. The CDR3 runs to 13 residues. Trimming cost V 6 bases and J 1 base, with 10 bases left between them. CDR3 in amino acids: CASRKDTSYEQYV. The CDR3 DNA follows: TGTGCCAGCAGGAAAGACACGTCCTACGAGCAGTACGTC.

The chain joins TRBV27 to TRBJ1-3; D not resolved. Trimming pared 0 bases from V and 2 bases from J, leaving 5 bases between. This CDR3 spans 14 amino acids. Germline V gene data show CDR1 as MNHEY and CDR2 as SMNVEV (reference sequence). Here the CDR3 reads CASSLSNTGNTIYF. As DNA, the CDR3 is TGTGCCAGCAGTTTATCGAATACTGGAAACACCATATATTTT.

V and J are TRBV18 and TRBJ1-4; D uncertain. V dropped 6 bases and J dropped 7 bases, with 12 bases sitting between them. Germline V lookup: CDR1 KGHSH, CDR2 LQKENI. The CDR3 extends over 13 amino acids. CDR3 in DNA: TGTGCCAGCTCCCCGGTTGGGGTTGAAAAACTGTTTTTT. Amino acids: CASSPVGVEKLFF.

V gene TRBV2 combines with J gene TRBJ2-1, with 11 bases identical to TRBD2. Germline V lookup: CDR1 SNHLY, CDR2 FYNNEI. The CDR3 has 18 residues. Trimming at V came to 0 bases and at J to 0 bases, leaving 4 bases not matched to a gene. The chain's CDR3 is CASSEAGTSGGSYNEQFF. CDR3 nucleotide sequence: TGTGCCAGCAGTGAAGCGGGAACTAGCGGGGGCTCCTACAATGAGCAGTTCTTC.

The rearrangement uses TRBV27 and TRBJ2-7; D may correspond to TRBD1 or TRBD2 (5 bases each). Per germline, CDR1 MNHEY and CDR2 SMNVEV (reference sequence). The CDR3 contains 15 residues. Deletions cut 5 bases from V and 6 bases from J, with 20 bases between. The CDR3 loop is CASSLTGTLSGEQYV. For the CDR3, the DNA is TGTGCCAGCAGTCTCACCGGGACCCTGTCAGGCGAGCAGTACGTC.

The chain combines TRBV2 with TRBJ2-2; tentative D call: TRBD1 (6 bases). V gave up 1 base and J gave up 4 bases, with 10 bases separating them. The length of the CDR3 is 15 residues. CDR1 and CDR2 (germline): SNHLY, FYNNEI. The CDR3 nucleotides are TGTGCCAGCAGTGAAGGCGTAGGGGGCACCGGGGAGCTGTTTTTT. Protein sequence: CASSEGVGGTGELFF.

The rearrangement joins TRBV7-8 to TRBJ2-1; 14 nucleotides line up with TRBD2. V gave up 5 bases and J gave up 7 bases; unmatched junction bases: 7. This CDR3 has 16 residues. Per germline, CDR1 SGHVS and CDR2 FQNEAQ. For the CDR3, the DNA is TGTGCCAGCAGCGCCCGGACTAGCGGGGGGCTAAATGAGCAGTTCTTC. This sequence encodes CASSARTSGGLNEQFF.

CDR3 nucleotide sequence: TGTGCCACCTGGGACTCCTCCTACAATGAGCAGTTCTTC. This encodes CATWDSSYNEQFF. The rearrangement uses TRBV6-6 and TRBJ2-1, with a possible D match to TRBD2 (6 bases). Per germline, CDR1 MNHNY and CDR2 SVGAGI (reference sequence). This CDR3 comprises 13 residues. The V gene lost 10 bases and the J gene lost 0 bases, with 10 bases spanning the gap.

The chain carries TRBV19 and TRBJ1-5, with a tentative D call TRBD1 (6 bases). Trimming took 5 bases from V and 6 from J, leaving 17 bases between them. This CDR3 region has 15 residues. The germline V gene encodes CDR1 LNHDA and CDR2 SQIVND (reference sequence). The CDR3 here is CASSPQGQGSQPQHF. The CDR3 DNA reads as TGTGCCAGTAGTCCCCAGGGCCAGGGGAGTCAGCCCCAGCATTTT.

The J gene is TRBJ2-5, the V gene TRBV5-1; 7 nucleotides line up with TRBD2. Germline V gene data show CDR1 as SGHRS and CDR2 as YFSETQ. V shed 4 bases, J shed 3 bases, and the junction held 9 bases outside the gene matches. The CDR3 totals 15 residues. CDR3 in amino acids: CASSLSGPRKETQYF. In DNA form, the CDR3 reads TGCGCCAGCAGCCTTAGCGGGCCCCGAAAAGAGACCCAGTACTTC.

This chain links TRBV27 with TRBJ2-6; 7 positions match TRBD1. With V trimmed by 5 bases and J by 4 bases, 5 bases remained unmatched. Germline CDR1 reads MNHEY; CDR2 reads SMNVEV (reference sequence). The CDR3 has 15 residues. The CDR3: CASSPGQPGANVLTF. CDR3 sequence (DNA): TGTGCCAGCAGTCCGGGACAGCCAGGGGCCAACGTCCTGACTTTC. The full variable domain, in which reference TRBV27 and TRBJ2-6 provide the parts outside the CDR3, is EAQVTQNPRYLITVTGKKLTVTCSQNMNHEYMSWYRQDPGLGLRQIYYSMNVEVTDKGDVPEGYKVSRKEKRNFPLILESPSPNQTSLYFCASSPGQPGANVLTFGAGSRLTVL.

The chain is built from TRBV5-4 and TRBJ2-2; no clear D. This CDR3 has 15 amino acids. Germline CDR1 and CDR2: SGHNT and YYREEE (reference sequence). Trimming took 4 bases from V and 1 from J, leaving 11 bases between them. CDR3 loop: CASSPPRGNTGELFF. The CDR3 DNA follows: TGTGCCAGCAGCCCCCCGCGTGGGAACACCGGGGAGCTGTTTTTT.

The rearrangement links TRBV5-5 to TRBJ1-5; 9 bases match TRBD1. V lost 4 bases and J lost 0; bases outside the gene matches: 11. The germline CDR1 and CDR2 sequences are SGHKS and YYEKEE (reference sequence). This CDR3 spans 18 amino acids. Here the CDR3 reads CASSPGQGRVYSNQPQHF. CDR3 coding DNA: TGTGCCAGCAGCCCCGGACAGGGGAGGGTCTATAGCAATCAGCCCCAGCATTTT.

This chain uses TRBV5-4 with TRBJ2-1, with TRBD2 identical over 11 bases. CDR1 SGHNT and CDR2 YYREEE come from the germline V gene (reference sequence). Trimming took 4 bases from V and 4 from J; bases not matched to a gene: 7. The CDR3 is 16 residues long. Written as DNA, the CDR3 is TGTGCCAGCAGCAGCTATAGCGGGGGGGCTTACAATGAGCAGTTCTTC. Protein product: CASSSYSGGAYNEQFF.

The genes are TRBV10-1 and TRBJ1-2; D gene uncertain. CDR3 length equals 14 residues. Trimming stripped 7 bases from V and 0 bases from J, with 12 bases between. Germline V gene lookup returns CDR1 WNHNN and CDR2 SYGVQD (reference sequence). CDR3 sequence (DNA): TGCGCCAGCAAGTTGGCCAAAGCTAACTATGGCTACACCTTC. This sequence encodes CASKLAKANYGYTF.

CDR3 region: CASRVDSTEAFF. The CDR3 DNA sequence: TGTGCCAGCAGGGTCGACAGCACTGAAGCTTTCTTT. The V call is TRBV6-6, the J call TRBJ1-1, with a tentative D call TRBD1 (5 bases). V gave up 6 bases and J gave up 4 bases, with 9 bases separating them. The CDR3 runs to 12 residues. Germline V gene lookup returns CDR1 MNHNY and CDR2 SVGAGI (reference sequence).

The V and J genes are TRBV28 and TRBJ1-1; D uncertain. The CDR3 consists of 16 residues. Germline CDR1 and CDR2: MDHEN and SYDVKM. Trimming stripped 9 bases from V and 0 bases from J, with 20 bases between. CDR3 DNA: TGTGCCAGTAGGGAATGGGGATCGGGTATGAACACTGAAGCTTTCTTT. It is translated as CASREWGSGMNTEAFF.

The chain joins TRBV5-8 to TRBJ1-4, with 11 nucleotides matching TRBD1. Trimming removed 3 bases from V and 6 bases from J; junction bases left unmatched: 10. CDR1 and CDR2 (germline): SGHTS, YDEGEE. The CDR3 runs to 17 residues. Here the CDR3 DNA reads TGTGCCAGCAGCTCCGGGACAGGGGGATTCGGATATGAAAAACTGTTTTTT. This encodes CASSSGTGGFGYEKLFF.

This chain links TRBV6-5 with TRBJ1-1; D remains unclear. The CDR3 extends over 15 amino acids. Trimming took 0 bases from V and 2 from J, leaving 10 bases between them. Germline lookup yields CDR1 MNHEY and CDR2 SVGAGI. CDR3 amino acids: CASSYSFELNTEAFF. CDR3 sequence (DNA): TGTGCCAGCAGTTACTCGTTCGAGCTCAACACTGAAGCTTTCTTT.

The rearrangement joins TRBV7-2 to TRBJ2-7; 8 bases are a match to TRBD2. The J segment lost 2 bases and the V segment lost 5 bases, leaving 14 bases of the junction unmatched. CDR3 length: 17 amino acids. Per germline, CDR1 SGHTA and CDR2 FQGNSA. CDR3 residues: CASSEAGSAGGPYEQYV. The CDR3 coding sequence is TGTGCCAGCAGCGAGGCAGGATCCGCGGGGGGCCCCTACGAGCAGTACGTC.